This T cell receptor (beta chain) stems from a study of CD8 T cells in ankylosing spondylitis. Study outcomes and limitations: Reportedly, significant enrichment of disease-linked clones occurred in matched ankylosing spondylitis synovial fluid. Among TCR beta sequences, a motif of under ten highly homologous variants appeared characteristic of ankylosing spondylitis blood.

This clonotype was counted between two and nine times. Its antigen is unidentified. 5'-RACE, quantitative and with molecular barcodes, yielded the TCR beta libraries. In TCRdb, the 5' RACE reads were re-called with MiXCR into one record per CDR3 protein. The data contain 300,000 to 400,000 distinct CDR3 sequences, 14% to 15% of them singletons. The CDR3 spans 14 residues. Germline CDR1 is LGHNT and CDR2 is FRNRAP. The J segment lost 4 bases and the V segment lost 0 bases, leaving 3 bases of the junction unmatched. This sequence originates from a male donor with ankylosing spondylitis or in good health (not recorded which). The sample consisted of blood, either unsorted or a sorted T cell fraction (not recorded which). The chain has TRBV12-5 and TRBJ2-7; 7 nucleotides match TRBD1. CDR3 sequence: CASGLVQGPYEQYF. For the CDR3, the DNA is TGTGCTAGTGGTTTGGTACAGGGGCCATACGAGCAGTACTTC.